Listed here is a single TCR beta chain. Its antigen remains unknown. The PCR employed 60 Vbeta primers together with 13 Jbeta primers. Repertoires were generated with immunoSEQ multiplex PCR, while TCRdb's copy carries only in-frame clones and drops some. The table lists about 70,000 clones, 60% to 80% of them singletons. The CDR3 spans 14 residues. Per the germline V gene, CDR1 is SGHRS and CDR2 is YFSETQ. The V and J ends lost 3 bases and 8 bases, in that order; junction bases with no gene match: 7. This sample was taken from a study of cytomegalovirus exposure and HLA in healthy donors. Samples came from healthy bone marrow donors. General observations from the study: Within an earlier analysis, most TCR beta V segments proved productive either about 90% or about 30% of the time.

The rearrangement links TRBV5-1 to TRBJ1-4; the match to TRBD1 covers 7 bases. This TCR came from a man aged 25 to 40 in good health and CMV-seronegative. Specimen: PBMCs. CDR3 in amino acids: CASSSTGVVEKLFF. CDR3 nucleotides: TGCGCCAGCAGCTCCACAGGGGTGGTGGAAAAACTGTTTTTT.